This T cell receptor (beta chain) was captured by sequencing in a study of spatial heterogeneity in lung cancer. Looking at the study overall: Detected sequences consistently included more beta-chain ones than alpha-chain ones.

TCRdb fed the 5' RACE reads into MiXCR, producing one record per CDR3 protein. The repertoire holds approximately 40,000 distinct CDR3 sequences, about 7% seen once, with 25% to 30% in the top ten. Germline CDR1 SNHLY, CDR2 FYNNEI. The CDR3 totals 13 residues. The ends were cut back, 7 bases at V and 7 bases at J, with 11 bases in the middle. Documented time point: sample taken at primary tumor resection. Samples were obtained from roughly 65 donors, all untreated early-stage non-small cell lung cancer patients. No cell sorting; template was whole RNA from tumor, lung tissue or PBMC. This sequence originates from a female donor with early-stage non-small cell lung cancer. The V gene is TRBV2, the J gene TRBJ1-6; D is uncertain. Here the sequenced sample was PBMCs, taken at surgery. CDR3 amino acids: CASILDGNSPLHF. CDR3 DNA: TGTGCCAGCATCTTGGACGGCAATTCACCCCTCCACTTT.